This T cell receptor (beta chain) was captured in a study of regulatory T cells in long-lasting Graves disease. Assembly of TCR beta libraries relied on iRepertoire HTBI primers together with Arm-PCR of CDR3 regions. Original processing notes: Around 59 TRBV and 14 TRBJ segments were identified across samples. TCRdb passed the multiplex PCR reads through MiXCR, listing each CDR3 protein once. TCRdb's processing, not the authors' own work, is the source of the V and J calls. There are approximately 480,000 distinct CDR3 sequences in the sample; 16% occur only once, and more than 9% lies in the top ten. Comments on this clonotype: As yet, its antigen is unknown.

Study-wide points: In persistent patients, shared public clonotypes (around 2,500) outnumbered those in new patients (about 1,000).

Time point here: newly diagnosed GD, antithyroid drugs for less than 3 months. Following extraction of RNA from PBMCs, that RNA was used to make the TCR library. The germline gives CDR1 SNHLY, CDR2 FYNNEI. V was clipped by 6 bases and J by 5 bases; unmatched bases: 10. CDR3 length equals 16 residues. These data are also associated with another study on T cells in Graves' hyperthyroidism and ophthalmopathy.

The specimen was peripheral blood mononuclear cells (PBMCs), collected at new diagnosis, from a patient treated with antithyroid drugs. The source of this sequence is a middle-aged man with Graves disease. The chain employs TRBV2 and TRBJ2-5, with 12 nucleotides matching TRBD2. The CDR3 nucleotides are TGTGCCAGCAGAAGCAGACTAGCGGGAGTGGGGGAGACCCAGTACTTC. This encodes CASRSRLAGVGETQYF.